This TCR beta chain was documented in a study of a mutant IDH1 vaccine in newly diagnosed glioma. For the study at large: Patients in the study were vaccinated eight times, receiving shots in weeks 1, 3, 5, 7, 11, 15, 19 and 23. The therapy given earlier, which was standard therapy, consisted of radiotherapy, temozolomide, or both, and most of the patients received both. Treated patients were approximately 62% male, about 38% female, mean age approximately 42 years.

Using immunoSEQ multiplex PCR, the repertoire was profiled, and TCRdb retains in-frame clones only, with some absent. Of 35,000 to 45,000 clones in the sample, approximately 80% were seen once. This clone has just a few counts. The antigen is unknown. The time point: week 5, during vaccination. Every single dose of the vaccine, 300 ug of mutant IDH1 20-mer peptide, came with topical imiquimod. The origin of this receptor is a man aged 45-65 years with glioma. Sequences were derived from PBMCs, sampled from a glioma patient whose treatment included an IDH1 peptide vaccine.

CDR3 nucleotide sequence: TGTGCCAGCAGCTTTTACGACAGAGGAGCGAACACTGAAGCTTTCTTT. This codes for CASSFYDRGANTEAFF. This chain joins TRBV9 and TRBJ1-1; TRBD1 is a possible D gene (5 bases). V gave up 4 bases and J gave up 1 base, with 17 bases separating them. The CDR3 length is 16 residues. Germline CDR1 is SGDLS and CDR2 is YYNGEE.